The T cell receptor beta chain described here comes from a study of T cells in Graves' hyperthyroidism and ophthalmopathy. Using more than 7.5 ml of fresh peripheral blood, PBMCs were prepared. With 0 bases clipped from V and 4 bases from J, the junction kept 5 bases outside the gene matches. CDR1 is MNHEY and CDR2 is SVGAGI in the germline V gene. This CDR3 is 17 amino acids long. A few counts support this clonotype. TCR beta CDR3 sequences were amplified from RNA transcripts. Using the HTBI primer set, a first-round RT-PCR was run on the TCR CDR3. TCRdb ran MiXCR on the multiplex PCR reads and lists one entry per CDR3 protein. The profile shows roughly 290,000 distinct CDR3 sequences, about 17% of them singletons.

This clonotype was sampled from a woman aged 55-70 years with Graves' ophthalmopathy. Sequencing was carried out using blood. The V call is TRBV6-5, the J call TRBJ2-1; TRBD2 matches at 11 bases. The CDR3 spells CASSYSTLAGEYNEQFF. Here the CDR3 DNA reads TGTGCCAGCAGTTACTCGACACTAGCGGGGGAATACAATGAGCAGTTCTTC.